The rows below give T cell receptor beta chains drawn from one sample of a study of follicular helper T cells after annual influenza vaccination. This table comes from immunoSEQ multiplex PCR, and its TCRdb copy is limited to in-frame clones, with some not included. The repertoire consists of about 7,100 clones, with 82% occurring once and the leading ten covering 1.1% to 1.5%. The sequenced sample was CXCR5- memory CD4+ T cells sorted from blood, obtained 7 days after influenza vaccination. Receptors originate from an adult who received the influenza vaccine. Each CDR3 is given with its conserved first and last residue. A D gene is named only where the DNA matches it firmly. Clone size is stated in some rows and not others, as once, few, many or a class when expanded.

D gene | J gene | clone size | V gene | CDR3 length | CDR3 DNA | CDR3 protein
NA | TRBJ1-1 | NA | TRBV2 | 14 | TGTGCCAGCAGTGAAGTGGGGGGGCGGGATGAAGCTTTCTTT | CASSEVGGRDEAFF
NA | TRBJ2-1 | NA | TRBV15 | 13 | TGTGCCACCAGCAGCCACAGGGACAATGAGCAGTTCTTC | CATSSHRDNEQFF
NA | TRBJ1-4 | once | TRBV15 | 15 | TGTGCCACCAGAGGGGACATCGCAACTAATGAAAAACTGTTTTTT | CATRGDIATNEKLFF
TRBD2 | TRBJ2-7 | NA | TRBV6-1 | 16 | TGTGCCAGCAGTGAGGGACTAGCGGGATTCTCCTACGAGCAGTACTTC | CASSEGLAGFSYEQYF
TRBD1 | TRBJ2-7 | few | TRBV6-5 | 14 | TGTGCCAGCAGTACGGGACAGGGTTCCTACGAGCAGTACTTC | CASSTGQGSYEQYF
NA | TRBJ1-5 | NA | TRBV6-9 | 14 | TGTGCCAGCAGGGCAAGGACGGAGAATCAGCCCCAGCATTTT | CASRARTENQPQHF
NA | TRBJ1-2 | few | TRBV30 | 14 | TGTGCCTGGAGTGTTTCGCAGCCAGTCTATGGCTACACCTTC | CAWSVSQPVYGYTF
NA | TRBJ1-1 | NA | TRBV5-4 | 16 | TGTGCCAGCAGCTGGGGGACGCCGACGGAGAACACTGAAGCTTTCTTT | CASSWGTPTENTEAFF
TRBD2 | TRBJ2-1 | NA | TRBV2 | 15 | TGTGCCAGCGGAGAAGGAGCGGGGGATTACAATGAGCAGTTCTTC | CASGEGAGDYNEQFF
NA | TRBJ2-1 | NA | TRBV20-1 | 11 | TGCAGTGCTAACTTCCTCGACGGGCAGTTCTTC | CSANFLDGQFF
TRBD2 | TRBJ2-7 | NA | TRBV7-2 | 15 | TGTGCCAGCAGCCGCGGGGGGACGGTCTCCTACGAGCAGTACTTC | CASSRGGTVSYEQYF
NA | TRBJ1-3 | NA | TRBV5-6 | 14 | TGTGCCAGCAGCAAACAGGGCCACCGGGACACCATATATTTT | CASSKQGHRDTIYF
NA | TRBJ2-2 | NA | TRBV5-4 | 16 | TGTGCCAGCAGCTTGTCAGCCCAGATGAACACCGGGGAGCTGTTTTTT | CASSLSAQMNTGELFF
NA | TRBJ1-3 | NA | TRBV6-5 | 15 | TGTGCCAGCAGTGTCGCGGGGAGCTCTGGAAACACCATATATTTT | CASSVAGSSGNTIYF
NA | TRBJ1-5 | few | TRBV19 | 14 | TGTGCCAGTAGTGATCATGGGAGCAATCAGCCCCAGCATTTT | CASSDHGSNQPQHF
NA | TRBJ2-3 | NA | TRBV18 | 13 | TGTGCCAGCTCACCCTACGCGGCGGATACGCAGTATTTT | CASSPYAADTQYF
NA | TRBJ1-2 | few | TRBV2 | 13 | TGTGCCAGCAGACAAGACGGAAGCTATGGCTACACCTTC | CASRQDGSYGYTF
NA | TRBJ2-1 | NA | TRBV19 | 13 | TGTGCCAGTAGTATGGGTAGGTTTAATGAGCAGTTCTTC | CASSMGRFNEQFF
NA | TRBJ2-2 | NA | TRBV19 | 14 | TGTGCCAGTAGTACGCAGGGGGGCACCGGGGAGCTGTTTTTT | CASSTQGGTGELFF
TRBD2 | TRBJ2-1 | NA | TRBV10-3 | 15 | TGTGCCATCAGTGTCGGCGGGGGTCCCGCCTCGGAGCAGTTCTTC | CAISVGGGPASEQFF
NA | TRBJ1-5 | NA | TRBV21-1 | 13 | TGTGCCAGCAGCAAAGACCCTTCTCAGCCCCAGCATTTT | CASSKDPSQPQHF
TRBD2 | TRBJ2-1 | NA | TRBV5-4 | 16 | TGTGCCAGCAGCTTGGATCTAGCGGGCACCTACAATGAGCAGTTCTTC | CASSLDLAGTYNEQFF
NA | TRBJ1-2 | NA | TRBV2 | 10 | TGTGCCAGCAGTGCGGGGACCGTCACCTTC | CASSAGTVTF
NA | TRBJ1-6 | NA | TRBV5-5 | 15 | TGTGCCAGCAGCTTGGCCGGGGGCGAAAATTCACCCCTCCACTTT | CASSLAGGENSPLHF
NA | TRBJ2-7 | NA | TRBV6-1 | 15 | TGTGCCAGCAAGGCAGGGCCCGTCGGACCCTACGAGCAGTACTTC | CASKAGPVGPYEQYF
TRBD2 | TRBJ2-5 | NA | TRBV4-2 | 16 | TGTGCCAGCAGCCTTGGGACTAGCGGGGAGCAAGAGACCCAGTACTTC | CASSLGTSGEQETQYF
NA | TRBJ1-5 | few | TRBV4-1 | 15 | TGCGCCAGCAGCCAGGCCGACAGGAGCAATCAGCCCCAGCATTTT | CASSQADRSNQPQHF
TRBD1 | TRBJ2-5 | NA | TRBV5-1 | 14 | TGCGCCAGCAGCCTGGCAGGGGGCGGAGAGACCCAGTACTTC | CASSLAGGGETQYF
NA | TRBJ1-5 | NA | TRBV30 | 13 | TGTGCCTGGAGCTTTAAAGGTGATCAGCCCCAGCATTTT | CAWSFKGDQPQHF
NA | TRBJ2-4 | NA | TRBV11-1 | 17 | TGTGCCAGCAGCCCGGGACCGCGGAGTGAGGCCAAAAACATTCAGTACTTC | CASSPGPRSEAKNIQYF
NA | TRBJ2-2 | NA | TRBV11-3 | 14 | TGTGCCAGCAGCTCCAGATCGAACACCGGGGAGCTGTTTTTT | CASSSRSNTGELFF
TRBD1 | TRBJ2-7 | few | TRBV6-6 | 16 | TGTGCCAGCAGTCCAGGTCATGGGACAGGGGGGGCCGAGCAGTACTTC | CASSPGHGTGGAEQYF
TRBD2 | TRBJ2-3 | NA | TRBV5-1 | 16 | TGCGCCAGCAGCCCGGAGCGGGGCGCTGGGGGAGATACGCAGTATTTT | CASSPERGAGGDTQYF
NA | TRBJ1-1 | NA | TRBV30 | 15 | TGTGCCTGGAGTGCCCGGACGGTGATGAACACTGAAGCTTTCTTT | CAWSARTVMNTEAFF
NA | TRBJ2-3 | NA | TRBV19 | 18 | TGTGCCAGTAGTAATACTATAGGACTAGGCCCAGGGGAGGATACGCAGTATTTT | CASSNTIGLGPGEDTQYF
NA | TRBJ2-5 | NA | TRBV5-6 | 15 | TGTGCCAGCAGCTTGGTACAGGGATCTCAAGAGACCCAGTACTTC | CASSLVQGSQETQYF
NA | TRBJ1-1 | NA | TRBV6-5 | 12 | TGTGCCAGCATGCAGGGAAGAGCTGAAGCTTTCTTT | CASMQGRAEAFF
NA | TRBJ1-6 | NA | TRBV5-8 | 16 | TGTGCCAGCAGCTACCCGAGGGTCTCCTATAATTCACCCCTCCACTTT | CASSYPRVSYNSPLHF
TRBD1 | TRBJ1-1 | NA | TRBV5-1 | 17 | TGCGCCAGCAGCTTTTGGGGACAGGGGTATTTGAACACTGAAGCTTTCTTT | CASSFWGQGYLNTEAFF
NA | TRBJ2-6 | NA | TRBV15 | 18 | TGTGCCACCAGCAGAGACAAAATAGGGAGCTCTGGGGCCAACGTCCTGACTTTC | CATSRDKIGSSGANVLTF
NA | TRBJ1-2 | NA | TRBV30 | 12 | TGTGCCTGGAGCATCCAGAGTTATGGCTACACCTTC | CAWSIQSYGYTF
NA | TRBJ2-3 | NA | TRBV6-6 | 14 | TGTGCCAGCAGTTACTCGCGGAGCACAGATACGCAGTATTTT | CASSYSRSTDTQYF
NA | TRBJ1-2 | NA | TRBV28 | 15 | TGTGCCAGCGGGGGTCCAGGGGCCAATAACTATGGCTACACCTTC | CASGGPGANNYGYTF
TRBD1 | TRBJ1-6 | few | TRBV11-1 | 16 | TGTGCCAGCAGCTTAAGGAGACAGGGCGATAATTCACCCCTCCACTTT | CASSLRRQGDNSPLHF
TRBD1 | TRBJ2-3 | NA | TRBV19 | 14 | TGTGCCAGTAGTAGGGACAGGGCGGCAGATACGCAGTATTTT | CASSRDRAADTQYF
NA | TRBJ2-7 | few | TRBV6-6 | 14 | TGTGCCAGCAGTTTTACCGGGACCGGCTACGAGCAGTACTTC | CASSFTGTGYEQYF
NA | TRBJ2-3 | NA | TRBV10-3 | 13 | TGTGCCATACATAGTGCGGCCGGGGATACGCAGTATTTT | CAIHSAAGDTQYF
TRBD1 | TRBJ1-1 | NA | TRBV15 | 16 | TGTGCCACCAGCCTCTACCGGGACAGGGGACGGGGTGAAGCTTTCTTT | CATSLYRDRGRGEAFF
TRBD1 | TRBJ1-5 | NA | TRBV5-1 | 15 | TGCGCCAGCAGCTCCGGGACAGGGTTCAATCAGCCCCAGCATTTT | CASSSGTGFNQPQHF
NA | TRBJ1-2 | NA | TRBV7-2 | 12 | TGTGCCAGCAGCCGGGACACAGGAGGCTACACCTTC | CASSRDTGGYTF
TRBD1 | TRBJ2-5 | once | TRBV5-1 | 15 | TGCGCCAGCAGCTTGGCTCGGGACAGGGCGGAGACCCAGTACTTC | CASSLARDRAETQYF
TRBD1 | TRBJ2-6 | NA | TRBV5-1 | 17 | TGCGCCAGCAGCTTGGGACAGGGCCTCTCTGGGGCCAACGTCCTGACTTTC | CASSLGQGLSGANVLTF
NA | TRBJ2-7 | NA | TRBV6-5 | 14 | TGTGCCAGCAGGATAGCGGCCATGGGCTACGAGCAGTACTTC | CASRIAAMGYEQYF
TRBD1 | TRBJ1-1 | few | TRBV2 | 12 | TGTGCCAGCAGTAGGGACAGTCTCAGCGCTTTCTTT | CASSRDSLSAFF
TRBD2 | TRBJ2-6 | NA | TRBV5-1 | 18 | TGCGCCAGCAGCTTGGGGCTAGCGGGGGCCTCTGGGGCCAACGTCCTGACTTTC | CASSLGLAGASGANVLTF
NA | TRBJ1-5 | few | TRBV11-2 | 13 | TGTGCCAGCAGCATGGGGGAGCGTCAGCCCCAGCATTTT | CASSMGERQPQHF
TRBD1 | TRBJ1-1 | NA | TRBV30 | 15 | TGTGCCTGGAGTTACGGGGGCAGGGGGCGAACTGAAGCTTTCTTT | CAWSYGGRGRTEAFF